The present T cell receptor (beta chain) was sequenced within a study of a mutant IDH1 vaccine in newly diagnosed glioma. Study as a whole: The start of vaccination came 4-6 weeks after radiotherapy alone, or with temozolomide cycles. Patients' prior therapy spanned radiotherapy, temozolomide, or both; most underwent both.

Documented time point: week 23, last vaccination. Each vaccine dose was 300 ug of mutant IDH1 20-mer peptide, with topical imiquimod. Sequencing was performed with immunoSEQ multiplex PCR; in TCRdb, only in-frame clones are kept and a portion is missing. The sample consists of roughly 45,000 clones, roughly 83% of them appearing once. General study results and limits: Overall, approximately 93% of patients had vaccine-induced immune responses.

V dropped 4 bases and J dropped 1 base, with 10 bases sitting between them. Germline assignment: CDR1 SGHNT and CDR2 YENEEA. The CDR3 totals 14 residues. As regards this clone: Its matching antigen is unknown.

The sample consisted of PBMCs, taken from a glioma patient whose treatment included an IDH1 peptide vaccine. The chain employs TRBV11-3 and TRBJ2-5, with a tentative D call TRBD1 (6 bases). The sequence was collected from a woman aged 18-35 years with glioma. Some clones in this sample may be carry-over from other donors' samples. DNA of the CDR3: TGTGCCAGCAGCTACACAGGGAGCCAAGAGACCCAGTACTTC. This encodes CASSYTGSQETQYF.